These 16 T cell receptor beta chains were sequenced from one sample in a study of cytomegalovirus exposure and HLA in healthy donors. Using immunoSEQ multiplex PCR, the repertoire was profiled, and TCRdb retains in-frame clones only, with some absent. This sample has 150,000 to 200,000 clones; roughly 81% occur once, and the top ten carry 1% to 1.5%. Sequences were obtained from PBMCs. These receptor sequences come from a woman aged 30 to 39 in good health and CMV-seronegative.

The V call is TRBV7-9, the J call TRBJ2-1; the match to TRBD2 covers 10 bases. Germline loops: CDR1 SEHNR, CDR2 FQNEAQ (reference sequence). With V trimmed by 4 bases and J by 1 base, 4 bases remained unmatched. This CDR3 spans 16 amino acids. CDR3 in DNA: TGTGCCAGCAGCTATCTAGCGGGGGCATCCTACAATGAGCAGTTCTTC. Translation: CASSYLAGASYNEQFF.

This clone was observed once. This chain uses TRBV5-4 with TRBJ1-1, with TRBD1 as a possible D gene (6 bases). CDR3 length: 14 amino acids. V dropped 0 bases and J dropped 1 base, with 7 bases sitting between them. The germline CDR1 and CDR2 sequences are SGHNT and YYREEE (reference sequence). The CDR3 spells CASSLGTENTEAFF. In nucleotides, the CDR3 is TGTGCCAGCAGCTTGGGGACAGAGAACACTGAAGCTTTCTTT.

V usage is TRBV30 and J usage is TRBJ2-7; 11 nucleotides align to TRBD1. The CDR3 length is 15 residues. With 0 bases clipped from V and 3 bases from J, the junction kept 4 bases outside the gene matches. The germline gives CDR1 GTSNPN, CDR2 SVGIG (reference sequence). Written as DNA, the CDR3 is TGTGCCTGGAGTGTTGGACAGGGGGCAATCTACGAGCAGTACTTC. It yields the protein CAWSVGQGAIYEQYF.

The rearrangement joins TRBV7-8 to TRBJ1-5; D is unclear. Trimming cost V 1 base and J 2 bases, with 12 bases left between them. This CDR3 region has 16 residues. Germline V gene lookup returns CDR1 SGHVS and CDR2 FQNEAQ. The DNA of the CDR3 is TGTGCCAGCAGCTTAGTGTGGTCCGGGGGCAATCAGCCCCAGCATTTT. As protein: CASSLVWSGGNQPQHF.

The chain employs TRBV19 and TRBJ2-1; a possible D gene is TRBD2 (7 bases). This CDR3 is 15 amino acids long. V shed 1 base and J shed 3 bases, with 10 bases lying between them. The germline CDR1 and CDR2 sequences are LNHDA and SQIVND (reference sequence). This CDR3 reads CASSIVGGHYNEQFF. For the CDR3, the DNA is TGTGCCAGTAGTATAGTCGGGGGGCACTACAATGAGCAGTTCTTC.

The chain uses TRBV6-5 and TRBJ2-3; possibly TRBD1 for D (6 bases). This CDR3 is built from 14 residues. V dropped 2 bases and J dropped 4 bases, with 10 bases sitting between them. CDR1 and CDR2 (germline): MNHEY, SVGAGI. CDR3 protein: CASSYRGGADTQYF. For the CDR3, the DNA is TGTGCCAGCAGTTACAGAGGGGGAGCAGATACGCAGTATTTT.

This chain connects TRBV7-2 to TRBJ1-2; D gene uncertain. Trimming took 3 bases from V and 7 from J, leaving 15 bases between them. From germline, CDR1 is SGHTA and CDR2 FQGNSA. The CDR3 loop spans 14 amino acids. CDR3 in DNA: TGTGCCAGCAGCTTTTCGGTGGAGTCTGGTGGCTACACCTTC. It encodes CASSFSVESGGYTF.

This rearrangement joins TRBV7-3 to TRBJ2-3; D gene uncertain. The germline gives CDR1 SGHTA, CDR2 FQGTGA. Between the trimmed V and J ends, which lost 1 base and 5 bases, there was a span of 7 bases. CDR3 size: 13 residues. As DNA, the CDR3 is TGTGCCAGCAGCTTAAGAGAGAAAGATACGCAGTATTTT. Its protein product is CASSLREKDTQYF.

For the CDR3, the DNA is TGTGCCAGCTCGAAGAGTGGGACAGGGGGCTTGTACGAGCAGTACTTC. Translation gives CASSKSGTGGLYEQYF. The rearrangement links TRBV18 to TRBJ2-7, with 12 bases matching TRBD1. CDR1 is KGHSH and CDR2 is LQKENI in the germline V gene. V shed 6 bases and J 4 bases; nucleotides not matched to a gene: 10. The CDR3 is 16 residues long. The entire variable domain, with the rest obtained from reference TRBV18 and TRBJ2-7, is as follows: NAGVMQNPRHLVRRRGQEARLRCSPMKGHSHVYWYRQLPEEGLKFMVYLQKENIIDESGMPKERFSAEFPKEGPSILRIQQVVRGDSAAYFCASSKSGTGGLYEQYFGPGTRLTVT.

Notes on this clone: The sample carries other DNA sequences with the same CDR3. The V call is TRBV19, the J call TRBJ1-3; weak D call: TRBD1 (6 bases). Trimming removed 8 bases at V and 0 bases at J, with 8 bases between. Germline V gives CDR1 LNHDA, CDR2 SQIVND (reference sequence). This CDR3 is 13 amino acids long. CDR3 in amino acids: CASGGFSGNTIYF. CDR3 DNA: TGTGCCAGTGGGGGCTTCTCTGGAAACACCATATATTTT.

The chain employs TRBV10-1 and TRBJ2-1; D uncertain. The germline V gene encodes CDR1 WNHNN and CDR2 SYGVQD (reference sequence). The CDR3 runs to 16 residues. V lost 1 base and J lost 4, with 14 bases in between. The CDR3 DNA sequence: TGCGCCAGCAGTGAGTTCGGCGGCACGTCGTACAATGAGCAGTTCTTC. Protein sequence: CASSEFGGTSYNEQFF.

The J gene is TRBJ2-1, the V gene TRBV5-1, with D tentatively TRBD1 (5 bases). This CDR3 is 16 amino acids long. Germline CDR1 and CDR2: SGHRS and YFSETQ. Trimming removed 3 bases at V and 0 bases at J, with 13 bases between. The CDR3 region is CASSSPDRYSYNEQFF. In DNA, the CDR3 is TGCGCCAGCAGCTCGCCAGACAGATACTCCTACAATGAGCAGTTCTTC.

This clone was seen a few times. The chain uses TRBV29-1 and TRBJ2-7; 8 bases align to TRBD1. V gave up 7 bases and J gave up 9 bases; unmatched junction bases: 8. The V gene's germline CDR1 is SQVTM and CDR2 ANQGSEA. The CDR3 runs 11 residues. CDR3 region: CSGMQGAGQYF. The CDR3 DNA sequence: TGCAGCGGGATGCAGGGGGCTGGGCAGTACTTC.

This clone has just one count. CDR3 protein: CAFIEGGQINYGYTF. The DNA of the CDR3 is TGTGCCTTTATAGAGGGGGGACAGATAAACTATGGCTACACCTTC. The V gene is TRBV30, the J gene TRBJ1-2; the match to TRBD1 covers 7 bases. This CDR3 is 15 amino acids long. The germline CDR1 and CDR2 sequences are GTSNPN and SVGIG (reference sequence). After removal of 7 bases from V and 2 bases from J, the junction contained 13 bases not matched to a gene.

This clone has just a few counts. V is TRBV2 and J is TRBJ2-2, with 7 bases lining up with TRBD2. Unmatched junction bases numbered 8, after V lost 5 bases and J lost 5 bases. This CDR3 spans 15 amino acids. Germline CDR1 reads SNHLY; CDR2 reads FYNNEI. The CDR3 bases are TGTGCCAGCAGTTCCGAGTCCGGGAGGACCGGGGAGCTGTTTTTT. Amino acid sequence: CASSSESGRTGELFF.

The rearrangement uses TRBV9 and TRBJ1-4; TRBD1 matches at 7 bases. There are 14 residues in the CDR3. The V gene end was trimmed by 3 bases and the J gene end by 10 bases; junction bases not matched to a gene: 9. CDR1 and CDR2 from the germline V gene are SGDLS and YYNGEE. Written as DNA, the CDR3 is TGTGCCAGCAGCGAACGGACAGGTAACGGAAAACTGTTTTTT. It is translated as CASSERTGNGKLFF. The variable domain in full, with the rest retrieved from reference TRBV9 and TRBJ1-4, is DSGVTQTPKHLITATGQRVTLRCSPRSGDLSVYWYQQSLDQGLQFLIQYYNGEERAKGNILERFSAQQFPDLHSELNLSSLELGDSALYFCASSERTGNGKLFFGSGTQLSVL.